The clone carrying this T cell receptor (beta chain) was counted once. This entry belongs to a study of blood T cell repertoires in COVID-19. Across the whole study: COVID-19 samples from acute and convalescent phases originated in the United States, Italy and Spain.

The CDR3 is 15 amino acids. The V gene's germline CDR1 is MNHEY and CDR2 SVGEGT. V was clipped by 0 bases and J by 7 bases; unmatched bases: 9. In the original analysis: Amplification of reference gene primers was used by the study to estimate nucleated cell counts. The method was immunoSEQ multiplex PCR; TCRdb's version includes in-frame clones alone and lacks a portion of them. V, J and clone size reflect that table, while D and trimming were determined from the DNA. This table has roughly 97,000 clones, around 87% appearing once. The chain links TRBV6-2 or TRBV6-3 to TRBJ2-7, with TRBD2 matching over 7 bases. The material sequenced was peripheral blood. This sequence was found in a human donor in a cohort sampled during active COVID-19. The CDR3 DNA follows: TGTGCCAGCAGTTACTCGGAGCGAGCGGGATTAGAGCAGTACTTC. It translates to CASSYSERAGLEQYF.